This TCR beta chain was profiled in a study of post-analysis software for immune sequencing data. Study details: As for disease course, relapsing-remitting, secondary progressive and progressive-relapsing multiple sclerosis were all included. General study findings and limits: Those with multiple sclerosis, the patient group, showed significantly lower normalized Chao1 diversity than controls. By F measure, strong co-clustering occurred among samples prepared in the same batch. Patients used roughly five TRBV segments, including TRBV5-6, TRBV5-1 and TRBV20-1, more often than controls.

This clonotype was observed a few times. Its antigen is currently unknown. Built from TCR beta cDNA, the libraries had unique molecular identifiers in them. There were about 0.95 to 11 million T cells, and about 500,000 cDNA molecules came from them. TCRdb redid the calling of the PCR reads with MiXCR, one entry per CDR3 protein. The sample holds roughly 620,000 distinct CDR3 sequences, 44% seen once. V dropped 4 bases and J dropped 4; count of bases not matched to a gene: 3. The germline CDR1 and CDR2 sequences are MNHNS and SASEGT. CDR3 length: 14 amino acids. The V gene is TRBV6-1, the J gene TRBJ2-3, with 9 bases aligning to TRBD2. Specimen: blood. The receptor's source is a girl under 18 with multiple sclerosis. CDR3 sequence reads: CASSGAGGPDTQYF. The CDR3 bases are TGTGCCAGCAGTGGCGCGGGGGGGCCAGATACGCAGTATTTT.